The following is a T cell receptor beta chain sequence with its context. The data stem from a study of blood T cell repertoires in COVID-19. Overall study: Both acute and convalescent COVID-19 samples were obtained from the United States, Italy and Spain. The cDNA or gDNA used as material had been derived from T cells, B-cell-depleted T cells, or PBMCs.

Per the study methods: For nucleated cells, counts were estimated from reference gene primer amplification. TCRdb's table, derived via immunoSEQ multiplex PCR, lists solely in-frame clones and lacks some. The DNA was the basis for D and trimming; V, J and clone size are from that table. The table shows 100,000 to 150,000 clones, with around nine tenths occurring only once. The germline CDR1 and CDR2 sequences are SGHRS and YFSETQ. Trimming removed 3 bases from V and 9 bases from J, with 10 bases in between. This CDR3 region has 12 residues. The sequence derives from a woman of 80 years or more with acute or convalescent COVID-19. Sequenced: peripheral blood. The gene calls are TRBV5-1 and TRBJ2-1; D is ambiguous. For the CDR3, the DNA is TGCGCCAGCAGCTATATCGGCGGTGAGCAGTTCTTC. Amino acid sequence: CASSYIGGEQFF.